The sequence of this T cell receptor beta chain was determined in a study of T cells in Graves' hyperthyroidism and ophthalmopathy. Trimming took 5 bases from V and 4 from J, leaving 17 bases between them. This CDR3 is built from 15 residues. CDR1 is SGHAT and CDR2 is FQNNGV in the germline V gene. Amplification yielded TCR beta CDR3 regions, with RNA transcripts as the source. First-round RT-PCR targeting the TCR CDR3 was performed with the HTBI primer set. TCRdb reprocessed the multiplex PCR reads via MiXCR and lists one record per CDR3 protein. The data show roughly 580,000 distinct CDR3 sequences, with roughly 13% seen just once and 5.5% to 7.5% held by the top ten. Study-wide results and caveats: A model of 13 V-J features distinguished ophthalmopathy from stable hyperthyroidism.

There are many counts of this clonotype. The antigen remains undetermined. The V and J genes are TRBV11-2 and TRBJ1-1; D is perhaps TRBD1 (6 bases). What was sequenced was blood. The receptor was derived from a woman aged 25 to 39 with Graves' hyperthyroidism that later progressed to Graves' ophthalmopathy. In nucleotides, the CDR3 is TGTGCCAGCAGCCCGAATGGGGGCCGGGGCACTGAAGCTTTCTTT. Residues: CASSPNGGRGTEAFF.